These 26 T cell receptor beta chains share one sample of origin, sequenced in a study of regulatory T cells in long-lasting Graves disease. CDR3-region Arm-PCR and iRepertoire HTBI primers produced the TCR beta libraries. TCRdb reanalysed the multiplex PCR reads using MiXCR and keeps one entry per CDR3 protein. The table lists a few hundred thousand distinct CDR3 sequences, 20% to 25% of them singletons. The time point is: persistent/refractory GD, antithyroid drugs over 5 years with positive TRAb. PBMCs provided the RNA from which the TCR library was made. The material sequenced was peripheral blood mononuclear cells (PBMCs), taken when the disease was refractory, from a patient treated with antithyroid drugs. These receptors all come from a female donor with Graves disease.

This clonotype appeared a few times. The chain joins TRBV6-4 to TRBJ2-2, with D unresolved. Germline values: CDR1 MRHNA, CDR2 SNTAGT. This CDR3 comprises 19 residues. V gave up 8 bases and J gave up 0 bases, with 25 bases separating them. The CDR3 protein is CASVWTVASPDANTGELFF. For the CDR3, the DNA is TGTGCCAGCGTATGGACCGTTGCATCGCCGGACGCGAACACCGGGGAGCTGTTTTTT.

The rearrangement links TRBV7-9 to TRBJ2-5, with 9 bases that match TRBD2. The germline V gene has CDR1 SEHNR and CDR2 FQNEAQ (reference sequence). This CDR3 is 14 amino acids long. With V trimmed by 8 bases and J by 7 bases, 11 bases remained unmatched. The CDR3 region is CASESGLAEGTQYF. In DNA form, the CDR3 reads TGTGCCAGCGAATCGGGACTAGCAGAAGGGACCCAGTACTTC.

In this sample, this clonotype turned up a few times. The chain carries TRBV24-1 and TRBJ1-2; D gene ambiguous. Germline CDR1 is KGHDR and CDR2 is SFDVKD. Trimming removed 5 bases from V and 2 bases from J, with 5 bases in between. The length of the CDR3 is 12 residues. CDR3 bases: TGTGCCACCAGTGTGGGGAACTATGGCTACACCTTC. Translated, it gives CATSVGNYGYTF.

This clonotype appeared a few times. The V and J genes are TRBV19 and TRBJ1-2; 8 bases agree with TRBD1. Germline values: CDR1 LNHDA, CDR2 SQIVND (reference sequence). V gave up 7 bases and J gave up 4 bases; unmatched junction bases: 8. The CDR3 has 14 amino acids. In nucleotides, the CDR3 is TGTGCCAGTACCTATTGGGACAGGAGCTATGGCTACACCTTC. It encodes CASTYWDRSYGYTF.

In this sample, this clonotype turned up a few times. The chain combines TRBV19 with TRBJ2-7; 7 bases agree with TRBD2. Germline V gives CDR1 LNHDA, CDR2 SQIVND (reference sequence). With V trimmed by 3 bases and J by 2 bases, 1 base remained unmatched. The CDR3 runs to 13 residues. The CDR3 reads CASSIAGAYEQYF. The DNA for the CDR3 is TGTGCCAGTAGTATCGCGGGAGCCTACGAGCAGTACTTC.

The chain carries TRBV9 and TRBJ2-7; possibly TRBD2 for D (5 bases). CDR1 is SGDLS and CDR2 is YYNGEE in the germline V gene. The CDR3 is made up of 14 amino acids. Trimming took off 4 bases at V and 3 bases at J, with 14 bases between the two ends. CDR3 residues: CASSRTLELYEQYF. The CDR3 DNA is TGTGCCAGCAGCCGCACACTAGAACTCTACGAGCAGTACTTC.

The rearrangement links TRBV11-3 to TRBJ2-6, with D tentatively TRBD2 (6 bases). CDR3 length: 18 amino acids. V was shortened by 1 base and J by 0 bases, with 13 bases between the two germline ends. The germline CDR1 and CDR2 sequences are SGHNT and YENEEA. The CDR3 DNA follows: TGTGCCAGCAGCTTAGCGGCGGGGCTGAGCTCTGGGGCCAACGTCCTGACTTTC. Its translation is CASSLAAGLSSGANVLTF. The whole variable domain, remainder taken from reference TRBV11-3 and TRBJ2-6, is EAGVVQSPRYKIIEKKQPVAFWCNPISGHNTLYWYLQNLGQGPELLIRYENEEAVDDSQLPKDRFSAERLKGVDSTLKIQPAELGDSAVYLCASSLAAGLSSGANVLTFGAGSRLTVL.

The chain employs TRBV28 and TRBJ2-3, with D possibly being TRBD2 (6 bases). The germline V gene encodes CDR1 MDHEN and CDR2 SYDVKM. Trimming shortened V by 6 bases and J by 1 base, and 14 bases separated the two germline ends. This CDR3 contains 15 residues. The CDR3 coding sequence is TGTGCCAGCAGGGGTGCTAGCGACGGCACAGATACGCAGTATTTT. Translated, it gives CASRGASDGTDTQYF. The full variable domain, with the rest looked up from reference TRBV28 and TRBJ2-3, is DVKVTQSSRYLVKRTGEKVFLECVQDMDHENMFWYRQDPGLGLRLIYFSYDVKMKEKGDIPEGYSVSREKKERFSLILESASTNQTSMYLCASRGASDGTDTQYFGPGTRLTVL.

The rearrangement links TRBV28 to TRBJ1-1; tentatively, D is TRBD1 (5 bases). Germline V gene sequence: CDR1 MDHEN, CDR2 SYDVKM. This CDR3 comprises 15 residues. V dropped 3 bases and J dropped 1 base, with 12 bases sitting between them. CDR3 DNA sequence: TGTGCCAGCAGTTTCATTGGGACTGGGAACACTGAAGCTTTCTTT. Its protein is CASSFIGTGNTEAFF.

This clonotype was found many times. This rearrangement joins TRBV7-2 to TRBJ2-5; 8 bases line up with TRBD2. V shed 3 bases and J 2 bases; nucleotides not matched to a gene: 5. Germline V gives CDR1 SGHTA, CDR2 FQGNSA. The CDR3 is 15 amino acids. The CDR3 nucleotides are TGTGCCAGCAGCTTCGGCGGGACTAGACAAGAGACCCAGTACTTC. Translated: CASSFGGTRQETQYF.

This clonotype was seen at least ten times. This sequence joins TRBV7-2 and TRBJ1-4, with a possible D match to TRBD1 (6 bases). Per the germline V gene, CDR1 is SGHTA and CDR2 is FQGNSA. The CDR3 totals 16 residues. V lost 4 bases to trimming and J lost 7 bases, with 19 bases between them. The CDR3 DNA reads TGTGCCAGCAGCTGGGGGGGCGGGGGGATATCTGAAAAACTGTTTTTT. This encodes CASSWGGGGISEKLFF.

This clonotype has a count of ten or more. This rearrangement joins TRBV11-2 to TRBJ1-1, with 7 bases aligning to TRBD1. Germline V gene data show CDR1 as SGHAT and CDR2 as FQNNGV. This CDR3 comprises 16 residues. With 5 bases clipped from V and 1 base from J, the junction kept 10 bases outside the gene matches. The CDR3 protein is CASSTTGVSWNTEAFF. The DNA of the CDR3 is TGTGCCAGCAGCACTACAGGGGTCAGTTGGAACACTGAAGCTTTCTTT.

Concerning this clonotype: Since a much larger clone is just one base distant, this may be a read error. The missing conserved phenylalanine or tryptophan at the end of this CDR3 makes a read error likely. The chain has TRBV9 and TRBJ1-2; 8 bases align to TRBD1. The V gene's germline CDR1 is SGDLS and CDR2 YYNGEE. V gave up 4 bases and J gave up 6 bases; unmatched junction bases: 8. CDR3 length: 14 amino acids. The CDR3 nucleotides read TGTGCCAGCAGCAACCCGACAGGGGTCGATGGCTACACCTTA. It specifies CASSNPTGVDGYTL.

To note about this clonotype: A read error may be the cause here, since a much bigger clone is one base away. This CDR3 is missing its conserved last phenylalanine or tryptophan, likely due to a read error. The V and J genes are TRBV10-3 and TRBJ2-7, with D possibly matching TRBD1 (6 bases). The CDR3 spans 14 residues. Trimming took 10 bases from V and 1 from J, leaving 17 bases between them. Germline-derived CDR1 and CDR2 are ENHRY and SYGVKD. The CDR3 coding sequence is TGTGCCACCAGCCGCGGACAGTCTTCCTACGAGCAGTACATC. As protein: CATSRGQSSYEQYI.

This clonotype came up a few times. V and J are TRBV6-1 and TRBJ2-5, with a tentative D call TRBD2 (6 bases). The CDR3 spans 15 residues. The ends were cut back, 11 bases at V and 4 bases at J, with 23 bases in the middle. Germline-derived CDR1 and CDR2 are MNHNS and SASEGT. The CDR3 protein is CASSRDSLWSETQYF. The CDR3 DNA sequence: TGTGCCTCCTCCCGGGACTCCCTGTGGTCAGAGACCCAGTACTTC.

With respect to this clonotype: This sequence may be a read error, since a much larger clone differs from it by one base. V gene TRBV6-5 combines with J gene TRBJ1-1, with D unresolved. The CDR3 has 13 amino acids. In germline, CDR1 is MNHEY, CDR2 SVGAGI. The CDR3 DNA reads as TGTGTCAGCAGTTTCCAGGTGAACACTGAAGCTTTCTTT. It codes for CVSSFQVNTEAFF.

This clonotype was observed many times. The J gene is TRBJ1-5, the V gene TRBV20-1, with TRBD1 identical over 7 bases. Losses at the gene ends were 3 bases for V and 0 bases for J; bases not matched to a gene: 2. The germline CDR1 and CDR2 sequences are DFQATT and SNEGSKA (reference sequence). This CDR3 comprises 14 residues. The CDR3 bases are TGCAGTGCTAGGGAGGGGGCTAGCAATCAGCCCCAGCATTTT. Protein sequence: CSAREGASNQPQHF.

This clonotype was seen repeatedly, ten times or more. The gene calls are TRBV30 and TRBJ1-1; no clear D. The CDR3 covers 11 residues. V was pared by 0 bases and J by 3 bases, with 2 bases between. Germline V gene lookup returns CDR1 GTSNPN and CDR2 SVGIG (reference sequence). The CDR3 sequence is CAWSVHTEAFF. The CDR3 bases are TGTGCCTGGAGTGTACACACTGAAGCTTTCTTT.

This clonotype has more than one count but fewer than ten. The gene calls are TRBV20-1 and TRBJ1-6; no firm D call. The V gene lost 0 bases and the J gene lost 3 bases, with 12 bases spanning the gap. Germline lookup yields CDR1 DFQATT and CDR2 SNEGSKA (reference sequence). This CDR3 is 16 amino acids long. The CDR3 reads CSARETGPHYNSPLHF. In nucleotides, the CDR3 is TGCAGTGCTAGAGAGACCGGGCCTCACTATAATTCACCCCTCCACTTT.

This chain uses TRBV5-1 with TRBJ2-6, with D possibly TRBD2 on 6 matching bases. CDR3 length equals 17 residues. V dropped 0 bases and J dropped 0 bases, with 10 bases sitting between them. Germline CDR1 reads SGHRS; CDR2 reads YFSETQ. The chain's CDR3 is CASSLAGSLSGANVLTF. CDR3 nucleotides: TGCGCCAGCAGCTTGGCCGGGAGCCTCTCTGGGGCCAACGTCCTGACTTTC.

This clonotype was seen repeatedly, ten times or more. The chain couples TRBV7-8 to TRBJ2-5, with 9 bases identical to TRBD2. Germline assignment: CDR1 SGHVS and CDR2 FQNEAQ. V gave up 1 base and J gave up 9 bases; unmatched junction bases: 12. The CDR3 length is 16 residues. The CDR3 DNA sequence: TGTGCCAGCAGCTTAGTGGCGGGAGGGCCCCGGGAGGCCCAGTACTTC. Translating it yields CASSLVAGGPREAQYF.

Concerning this clonotype: Being one base from a much bigger clone, this may be a read error. The chain joins TRBV19 to TRBJ1-1; TRBD1 is a possible D gene (6 bases). CDR3 length equals 16 residues. The germline V gene has CDR1 LNHDA and CDR2 SQIVND (reference sequence). Trimming took 9 bases from V and 1 from J, leaving 21 bases between them. The CDR3 region has the DNA TGTGCCAGCAATCCCCCAAGTGGGGGCTCGAACACTGAAGCTTTCTTT. It encodes CASNPPSGGSNTEAFF.

The chain couples TRBV7-3 to TRBJ1-1; D might be TRBD1 (5 bases). Trimming removed 5 bases from V and 3 bases from J, with 10 bases in between. The CDR3 has 13 residues. In germline, CDR1 is SGHTA, CDR2 FQGTGA. The CDR3: CASSEQVDTEAFF. DNA of the CDR3: TGTGCCAGCAGCGAACAGGTGGACACTGAAGCTTTCTTT.

The chain employs TRBV28 and TRBJ2-3; 14 bases are shared with TRBD2. Germline trimming cut 4 bases from V and 8 bases from J; bases unmatched to any gene: 2. CDR1 is MDHEN, CDR2 SYDVKM, per germline. This CDR3 has 14 amino acids. The CDR3 loop reads CASSSGLAGGTQYF. The CDR3, as DNA: TGTGCCAGCAGTTCCGGACTAGCGGGAGGTACGCAGTATTTT.

The gene calls are TRBV27 and TRBJ1-2; D is perhaps TRBD1 (5 bases). Germline values: CDR1 MNHEY, CDR2 SMNVEV (reference sequence). The V and J ends lost 8 bases and 3 bases respectively, with 25 bases between them. The CDR3 spans 17 residues. The chain's CDR3 is CASSTGLGGMSYYGYTF. CDR3 nucleotide sequence: TGTGCCAGCTCCACCGGACTCGGGGGAATGTCCTACTATGGCTACACCTTC.

Comment on this clonotype: The junction departs from germline at one end; a sequencing error may be responsible. The V and J genes are TRBV9 and TRBJ1-1, with D possibly being TRBD1 (6 bases). CDR1 is SGDLS, CDR2 YYNGEE, per germline. The CDR3 runs 12 residues. The CDR3 spells CACSPGQTEAFF. The DNA of the CDR3 is TGTGCCTGCAGCCCAGGACAGACTGAAGCTTTCTTT.